This entry describes one TCR beta chain. From germline, CDR1 is SGHVS and CDR2 FNYEAQ. The CDR3 has 16 amino acids. V lost 1 base, J lost 3 bases, and 13 bases lay in between. This record belongs to a study of cytomegalovirus exposure and HLA in healthy donors. In the PCR, 60 Vbeta and 13 Jbeta primers were used. Libraries were prepared by immunoSEQ multiplex PCR; TCRdb keeps only in-frame clonotypes and omits some of them. The data show around 100,000 clones, around 73% seen once. Sample: PBMCs. The V and J genes are TRBV7-6 and TRBJ1-5; TRBD1 is a possible D gene (6 bases). The clonotype originates from a man between 35 and 55 years old in good health and CMV-seronegative. The CDR3 protein is CASSLGGRGHNQPQHF. In nucleotides, the CDR3 is TGTGCCAGCAGCTTAGGGGGCAGGGGACACAATCAGCCCCAGCATTTT.